This record covers a single TCR beta chain. This clonotype showed up many times. Which antigen it targets is not known. No base quality information exists; no much larger clone differs at one position. The data were taken from a study of regulatory T cells in long-lasting Graves disease (dated by TCRdb to about 2021). Regarding the complete study: Newly diagnosed Graves' disease patients had taken antithyroid drugs for less than 3 months. The study took place in China and was registered as a clinical trial. Peripheral blood TCR sequencing and RNA sequencing compared persistent Graves' disease patients with newly diagnosed Graves' disease patients. A total of around 35 samples underwent TCR sequencing: roughly 13 from persistent and around 20 from newly diagnosed Graves' disease patients. Broader findings and caveats from the paper: Compared with newly diagnosed patients, patients with persistent Graves' disease had lower TCR Shannon entropy and fewer highly expanded clones, which suggests clonal expansion. Sequencing and analysis were restricted to the TCR beta chain. Because the primary lesion, thyroid tissue, could not be accessed, the study looked at peripheral blood alone. Persistent disease showed preferential use of TRBV28, TRBJ1-2 and TRBJ2-5, whereas newly diagnosed disease favored TRBV20-1 and TRBJ2-1. The small sample size was acknowledged by the authors as a limitation that may reduce accuracy. Persistent patients shared more public clonotypes among themselves (fewer than 3,000) than newly diagnosed patients did (approximately 970).

There are 14 amino acids in the CDR3, from cysteine to phenylalanine inclusive. CDR3 DNA only is kept here, 42 bases in frame from base 1. Via the germline V gene, CDR1 is MNHEY and CDR2 SVGEGT. The junction carries 8 bases between V and J, which are trimmed by 3 bases and 1 base respectively. Library method: multiplex PCR. Reads for this sample came from an Illumina HiSeq 4000. TCR beta libraries were built with iRepertoire HTBI primers and Arm-PCR amplification of CDR3 regions. Gel purification was performed on PCR products prior to sequencing. Regarding the original processing steps: Across samples, roughly 60 TRBV and 15 or so TRBJ segments were identified and used for gene usage analysis of CDR3 amino acid clonotypes. COPE and FqMerger were used to merge filtered high-quality paired reads into contigs. BLAST was used to align contigs to IMGT TRBV, TRBD and TRBJ reference genes, and CDR3 was defined according to IMGT. Clonotypes above 0.1% frequency were classified as highly expanded clones. Shannon entropy served as the measure of repertoire diversity, while the Gini coefficient captured V-J evenness. A clonotype found in more than one individual was treated as public. TCRdb passed the public sequencing reads through fastp at Q25 and MiXCR, retaining productive beta sequences. Every entry covers one CDR3 protein and lists the most common genes and DNA from its rows. It is TCRdb's table, rather than the study itself, that gives the V and J calls and clone size. The sample table records under 300,000 distinct CDR3 sequences; 20% of these occur just once. The top ten clonotypes cover approximately 15% of the sample.

Sample time point, as interpreted from the label and publication: newly diagnosed GD, antithyroid drugs for less than 3 months. For both TCR sequencing and RNA sequencing, RNA was extracted from PBMCs in TRIzol. Graves' disease was diagnosed according to American Thyroid Association guidelines. Recruitment of patients was carried out at an endocrinology department in Xi'an, China. From each patient, around 9.3 milliliters of peripheral blood was collected into an EDTA anticoagulant tube. Ficoll Paque Plus density gradient separation was used to isolate PBMCs, and no additional T cell sorting was done. RNA quality was checked with an Agilent 2100 Bioanalyzer and agarose gel, and concentration with a NanoDrop 2000.

The chain is encoded by TRBV6-2 or TRBV6-3 joined to TRBJ2-3, with the D gene call left open. Sequencing was performed on peripheral blood mononuclear cells (PBMCs), taken at new diagnosis, from a patient treated with antithyroid drugs. The sequence derives from a female donor with Graves disease. The CDR3 is CASSYASGTDTQYF. The bases read TGTGCCAGCAGTTATGCCTCGGGCACAGATACGCAGTATTTT.